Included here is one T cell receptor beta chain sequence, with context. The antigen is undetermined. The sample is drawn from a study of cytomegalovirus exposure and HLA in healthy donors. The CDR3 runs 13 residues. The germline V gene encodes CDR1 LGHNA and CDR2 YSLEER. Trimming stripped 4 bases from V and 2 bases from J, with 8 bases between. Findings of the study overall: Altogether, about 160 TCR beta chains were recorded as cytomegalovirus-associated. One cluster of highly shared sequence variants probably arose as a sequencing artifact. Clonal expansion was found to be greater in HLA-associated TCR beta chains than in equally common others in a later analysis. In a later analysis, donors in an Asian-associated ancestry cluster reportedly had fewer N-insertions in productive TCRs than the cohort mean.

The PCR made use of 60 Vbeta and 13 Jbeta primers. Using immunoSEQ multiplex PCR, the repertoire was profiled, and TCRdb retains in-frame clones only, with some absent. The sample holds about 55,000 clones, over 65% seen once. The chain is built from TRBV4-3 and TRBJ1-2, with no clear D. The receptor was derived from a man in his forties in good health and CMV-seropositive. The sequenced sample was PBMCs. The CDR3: CASSPSRNYGYTF. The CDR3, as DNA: TGCGCCAGCAGCCCTTCCAGGAACTATGGCTACACCTTC.